The 5 T cell receptor beta chains below were found in one sample sequenced in a study of blood T cell repertoires in COVID-19 (dated by TCRdb to between 2020 and 2021). The protocol used for the library was the immunoSEQ multiplex PCR assay. TCRdb took this table from immuneACCESS and kept in-frame rearrangements with V and J called. Such tables lack part of the clones; where checked against another copy, unresolved V genes explain under half of the gap, and the rest is unexplained. This sample holds a few hundred thousand clones; around 89% were observed only once. The biggest ten clones account for approximately 15% of the sample. The sequenced material came from PBMCs or T cells enriched from blood (not recorded which). The receptors stem from a man aged 30 to 39 who had been exposed to COVID-19.

This chain joins TRBV6-5 and TRBJ2-2; D uncertain. CDR3 length equals 13 residues. The germline V gene encodes CDR1 MNHEY and CDR2 SVGAGI. V was clipped by 11 bases and J by 2 bases, with 12 bases between them. CDR3 sequence: CAGRAVNTGELFF. CDR3 DNA: TGTGCCGGTAGAGCTGTTAACACCGGGGAGCTGTTTTTT.

The rearrangement links TRBV10-3 to TRBJ1-5; possible D gene TRBD1, 6 bases. V gave up 4 bases and J gave up 1 base, with 8 bases separating them. Germline V gene lookup returns CDR1 ENHRY and CDR2 SYGVKD. The length of the CDR3 is 14 residues. CDR3 residues: CAISAQGSNQPQHF. The CDR3 DNA follows: TGTGCCATCAGTGCGCAGGGGAGCAATCAGCCCCAGCATTTT.

The chain recombines TRBV5-6 with TRBJ1-5; TRBD1 matches 8 bases. Germline loops: CDR1 SGHDT, CDR2 YYEEEE. With 0 bases clipped from V and 5 bases from J, the junction kept 13 bases outside the gene matches. This CDR3 contains 18 residues. The CDR3 nucleotides are TGTGCCAGCAGCTTGGGGCCAGGGGGCCTCTCGGCTCATCAGCCCCAGCATTTT. It encodes CASSLGPGGLSAHQPQHF.

This sequence joins TRBV30 and TRBJ2-7, with a possible D match to TRBD2 (5 bases). The CDR3 is made up of 15 amino acids. Per germline, CDR1 GTSNPN and CDR2 SVGIG (reference sequence). With 0 bases removed from V and 5 bases from J, the gap between germline ends came to 17 bases. Written as DNA, the CDR3 is TGTGCCTGGAGTGTCCGGGGTCTACGGGTCCACGAGCAGTACTTC. Encoded protein: CAWSVRGLRVHEQYF.

The gene calls are TRBV7-2 and TRBJ1-2, with 7 positions matching TRBD1. Germline V gene sequence: CDR1 SGHTA, CDR2 FQGNSA. V shed 4 bases and J 11 bases; nucleotides not matched to a gene: 7. The CDR3 sequence is 12 residues long. The CDR3 DNA sequence: TGTGCCAGCAGCTCGGGACAGTCCCTTTACACCTTC. Its protein product is CASSSGQSLYTF.